This entry describes one T cell receptor beta chain. This entry is derived from a study of cytomegalovirus exposure and HLA in healthy donors. The primer mix had 60 Vbeta and 13 Jbeta primers. The protocol was immunoSEQ multiplex PCR, while the TCRdb copy is restricted to in-frame clones and leaves out a portion. The data show approximately 200,000 clones, with approximately 79% seen just once and about 0.2% held by the top ten. The CDR3 consists of 15 residues. Germline CDR1 MNHNY, CDR2 SVGAGI (reference sequence). The V gene end was trimmed by 2 bases and the J gene end by 1 base; junction bases not matched to a gene: 2.

The clonotype was recovered from a girl aged 2 to 10 in good health and CMV-seronegative. Sequenced input: PBMCs. The gene calls are TRBV6-6 and TRBJ2-1; TRBD1 matches 7 bases. The CDR3 nucleotides are TGTGCCAGCAGTTACGGCAGGGGGTCCTACAATGAGCAGTTCTTC. As protein: CASSYGRGSYNEQFF.